Each of the 19 T cell receptor beta chains below was sequenced from the same sample in a study of blood T cell repertoires in COVID-19 (dated by TCRdb to 2019 to 2021). The library was generated by the immunoSEQ multiplex PCR assay. Drawn from immuneACCESS, this table holds only the in-frame rearrangements with V and J called that TCRdb kept. Clones are partly lost; checked studies trace under half to an unresolved V gene and leave the rest unexplained. In this sample the table shows roughly 200,000 clones, 87% of which occur a single time. The leading ten clones occupy 0.85% to 0.95% of the sample. Sequenced input: peripheral blood. These receptor sequences come from a woman between 18 and 29 years old who had recovered from COVID-19.

V gene TRBV4-3 combines with J gene TRBJ2-4; TRBD2 aligns across 7 bases. The CDR3 consists of 18 residues. The V and J ends lost 1 base and 1 base, in that order; junction bases with no gene match: 10. From germline, CDR1 is LGHNA and CDR2 YSLEER. CDR3 sequence reads: CASSQALGEGRAKNIQYF. Here the CDR3 DNA reads TGCGCCAGCAGCCAAGCCTTGGGGGAGGGCCGGGCCAAAAACATTCAGTACTTC.

The chain recombines TRBV29-1 with TRBJ2-1, with TRBD2 matching over 14 bases. Germline V gene sequence: CDR1 SQVTM, CDR2 ANQGSEA. Trimming removed 8 bases from V and 8 bases from J; junction bases left unmatched: 14. There are 16 residues in the CDR3. The CDR3 sequence: CSLRPSGTSGSHEQFF. The CDR3 DNA follows: TGCAGCCTACGGCCCTCCGGGACTAGCGGGAGCCATGAGCAGTTCTTC.

This rearrangement joins TRBV19 to TRBJ1-2, with D maybe TRBD1 (6 bases). The germline gives CDR1 LNHDA, CDR2 SQIVND (reference sequence). CDR3 length: 16 amino acids. The germline V and J ends were trimmed by 5 bases and 4 bases, with 20 bases remaining between them. As DNA, the CDR3 is TGTGCCAGTAGTGCAACCCCCCGATCAGGGGCCTATGGCTACACCTTC. Its translation is CASSATPRSGAYGYTF. The entire variable domain, with the rest obtained from reference TRBV19 and TRBJ1-2, is as follows: DGGITQSPKYLFRKEGQNVTLSCEQNLNHDAMYWYRQDPGQGLRLIYYSQIVNDFQKGDIAEGYSVSREKKESFPLTVTSAQKNPTAFYLCASSATPRSGAYGYTFGSGTRLTVV.

This chain uses TRBV5-1 with TRBJ1-4; 9 nucleotides line up with TRBD1. The germline gives CDR1 SGHRS, CDR2 YFSETQ. Unmatched junction bases numbered 13, after V lost 2 bases and J lost 5 bases. This CDR3 comprises 18 residues. CDR3 residues: CASSLVRDRARTNEKLFF. The CDR3 DNA reads TGCGCCAGCAGCTTAGTTCGGGACAGGGCACGCACCAATGAAAAACTGTTTTTT.

This sequence joins TRBV11-3 and TRBJ2-5; TRBD2 is a possible D gene (5 bases). V lost 0 bases to trimming and J lost 5 bases, with 7 bases between them. Germline loops: CDR1 SGHNT, CDR2 YENEEA. This CDR3 has 13 amino acids. CDR3 amino acids: CASSLDGVETQYF. The CDR3 coding sequence is TGTGCCAGCAGCTTAGACGGGGTCGAGACCCAGTACTTC.

The CDR3 spells CASSADRGSNQPQHF. CDR3 bases: TGTGCCAGCAGTGCGGACAGGGGTTCCAATCAGCCCCAGCATTTT. This chain joins TRBV2 and TRBJ1-5, with TRBD1 matching over 9 bases. This CDR3 has 15 amino acids. Trimming cost V 4 bases and J 3 bases; bases outside gene matches: 4. Germline V gene lookup returns CDR1 SNHLY and CDR2 FYNNEI. The whole variable domain, remainder taken from reference TRBV2 and TRBJ1-5, is EPEVTQTPSHQVTQMGQEVILRCVPISNHLYFYWYRQILGQKVEFLVSFYNNEISEKSEIFDDQFSVERPDGSNFTLKIRSTKLEDSAMYFCASSADRGSNQPQHFGDGTRLSIL.

This rearrangement joins TRBV4-2 to TRBJ2-1, with 8 nucleotides matching TRBD2. V was clipped by 4 bases and J by 4 bases; unmatched bases: 9. Germline assignment: CDR1 LGHNA and CDR2 YNFKEQ. The CDR3 has 16 amino acids. The CDR3 DNA reads as TGTGCCAGCAGCCCTAAAGCGGCTAGCGGGTACAATGAGCAGTTCTTC. Amino acids: CASSPKAASGYNEQFF.

The chain couples TRBV10-2 to TRBJ2-5; possibly TRBD2 for D (7 bases). V lost 7 bases, J lost 0 bases, and 18 bases lay in between. The CDR3 covers 16 residues. Germline V gene lookup returns CDR1 WSHSY and CDR2 SAAADI. CDR3 sequence: CASNPQGGGYQETQYF. The CDR3 DNA is TGCGCCAGCAACCCACAGGGAGGGGGGTACCAAGAGACCCAGTACTTC.

The chain combines TRBV5-1 with TRBJ2-1; D is undetermined. Trimming left V 0 bases short and J 6 bases short, with 4 bases between. The CDR3 contains 12 residues. The germline V gene encodes CDR1 SGHRS and CDR2 YFSETQ. The CDR3 nucleotides are TGCGCCAGCAGCTTGGCCCTCAATGAGCAGTTCTTC. Amino acids: CASSLALNEQFF.

The CDR3 loop reads CASSLYGSDYEQYV. CDR3 DNA: TGTGCCAGCAGCTTATATGGGAGTGACTACGAGCAGTACGTC. The rearrangement uses TRBV7-9 and TRBJ2-7; a possible D gene is TRBD2 (5 bases). CDR1 and CDR2 from the germline V gene are SEHNR and FQNEAQ (reference sequence). V was shortened by 2 bases and J by 3 bases, with 11 bases between the two germline ends. The CDR3 runs to 14 residues.

The chain employs TRBV19 and TRBJ1-1; a weak D match, TRBD1 (6 bases). The CDR3 sequence is 13 residues long. Germline CDR1 is LNHDA and CDR2 is SQIVND (reference sequence). Trimming took off 5 bases at V and 6 bases at J, with 13 bases between the two ends. For the CDR3, the DNA is TGTGCCAGTAGTTTACAGGGTTCGGCTGAAGCTTTCTTT. Translated: CASSLQGSAEAFF.

This clone has a count of ten or more. This chain connects TRBV21-1 to TRBJ2-7; TRBD2 reflects the table's D call only, with no check against the DNA. TRBV21-1 is reported as a pseudogene. This CDR3 has 13 amino acids. As DNA, the CDR3 is TGTGCCAGCAGCAATCCGGTTGGCTACGAGCAGTACGTC. As protein: CASSNPVGYEQYV.

This clone was recorded once. This chain connects TRBV27 to TRBJ1-5; 7 bases line up with TRBD1. The CDR3 is 15 residues long. The germline V gene encodes CDR1 MNHEY and CDR2 SMNVEV (reference sequence). With V trimmed by 5 bases and J by 1 base, 5 bases remained unmatched. CDR3 protein: CASSRQGGSNQPQHF. The CDR3 coding sequence is TGTGCCAGCAGTCGACAGGGAGGAAGCAATCAGCCCCAGCATTTT.

This sequence joins TRBV27 and TRBJ2-7; 11 nucleotides agree with TRBD1. V dropped 4 bases and J dropped 2; count of bases not matched to a gene: 4. The CDR3 has 15 amino acids. In germline, CDR1 is MNHEY, CDR2 SMNVEV (reference sequence). The CDR3: CASSSPGQGAYEQYF. The CDR3 DNA reads TGTGCCAGCAGTTCCCCGGGACAGGGGGCCTACGAGCAGTACTTC.

This clone was seen only a few times. The chain has TRBV5-5 and TRBJ2-1; 13 bases fit TRBD2. Per germline, CDR1 SGHKS and CDR2 YYEKEE (reference sequence). With V trimmed by 3 bases and J by 3 bases, 9 bases remained unmatched. The CDR3 length is 18 residues. The CDR3, as DNA: TGTGCCAGCAGCTCAAGACTAGCGGGGGGCGCTTTCTACAATGAGCAGTTCTTC. This sequence encodes CASSSRLAGGAFYNEQFF. Drawing the rest from reference TRBV5-5 and TRBJ2-1, the complete variable domain is DAGVTQSPTHLIKTRGQQVTLRCSPISGHKSVSWYQQVLGQGPQFIFQYYEKEERGRGNFPDRFSARQFPNYSSELNVNALLLGDSALYLCASSSRLAGGAFYNEQFFGPGTRLTVL.

The genes are TRBV4-3 and TRBJ1-5; the D is unclear. The CDR3 spans 13 residues. CDR1 is LGHNA, CDR2 YSLEER, per germline. V lost 0 bases and J 8 bases, leaving 8 bases between the germline ends. The CDR3 is CASSQDLSEPQHF. The DNA of the CDR3 is TGCGCCAGCAGCCAAGATCTTAGCGAGCCCCAGCATTTT.

The chain is built from TRBV7-9 and TRBJ1-1, with D possibly TRBD1 on 5 matching bases. The CDR3 is 13 amino acids. Germline V gene data show CDR1 as SEHNR and CDR2 as FQNEAQ (reference sequence). Trimming removed 1 base at V and 3 bases at J, with 6 bases between. The CDR3: CASSLGQYTEAFF. DNA for the CDR3: TGTGCCAGCAGCTTAGGACAGTACACTGAAGCTTTCTTT.

This chain uses TRBV6-2 or TRBV6-3 with TRBJ2-5; 9 bases are shared with TRBD2. This CDR3 has 15 amino acids. The germline V gene encodes CDR1 MNHEY and CDR2 SVGEGT. The V gene end was trimmed by 4 bases and the J gene end by 5 bases; junction bases not matched to a gene: 8. In DNA, the CDR3 is TGTGCCAGCAGTTCCTTTAGCGGGGGAGGTGAGACCCAGTACTTC. Protein sequence: CASSSFSGGGETQYF.

The V and J genes are TRBV7-9 and TRBJ1-2; D ambiguous. V gave up 2 bases and J gave up 2 bases, with 15 bases separating them. CDR1 is SEHNR and CDR2 is FQNEAQ in the germline V gene (reference sequence). The CDR3 extends over 16 amino acids. CDR3 bases: TGTGCCAGCAGCTTAAGGCGGCCGGCCCCGAACTATGGCTACACCTTC. The encoded protein is CASSLRRPAPNYGYTF.